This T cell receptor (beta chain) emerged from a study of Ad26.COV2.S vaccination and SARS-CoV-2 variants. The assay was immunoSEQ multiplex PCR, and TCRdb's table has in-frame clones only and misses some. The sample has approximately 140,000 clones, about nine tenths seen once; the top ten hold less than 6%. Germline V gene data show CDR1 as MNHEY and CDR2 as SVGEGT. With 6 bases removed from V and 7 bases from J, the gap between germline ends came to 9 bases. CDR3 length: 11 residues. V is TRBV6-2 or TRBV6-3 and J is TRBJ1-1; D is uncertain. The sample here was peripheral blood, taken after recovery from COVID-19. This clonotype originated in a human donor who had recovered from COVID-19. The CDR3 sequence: CASSAGREAFF. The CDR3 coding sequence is TGTGCCAGCAGCGCAGGACGTGAAGCTTTCTTT.